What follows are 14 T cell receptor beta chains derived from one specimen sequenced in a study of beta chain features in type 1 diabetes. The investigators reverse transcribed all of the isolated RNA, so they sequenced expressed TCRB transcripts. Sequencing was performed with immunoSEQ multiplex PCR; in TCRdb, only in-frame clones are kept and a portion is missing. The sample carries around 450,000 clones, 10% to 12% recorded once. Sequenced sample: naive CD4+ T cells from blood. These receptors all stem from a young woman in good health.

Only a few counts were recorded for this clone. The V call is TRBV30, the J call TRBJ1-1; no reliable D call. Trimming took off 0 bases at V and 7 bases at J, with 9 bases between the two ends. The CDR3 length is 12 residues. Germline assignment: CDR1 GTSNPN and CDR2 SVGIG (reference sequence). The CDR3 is CAWSVTVGEAFF. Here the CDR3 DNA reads TGTGCCTGGAGTGTAACGGTAGGTGAAGCTTTCTTT.

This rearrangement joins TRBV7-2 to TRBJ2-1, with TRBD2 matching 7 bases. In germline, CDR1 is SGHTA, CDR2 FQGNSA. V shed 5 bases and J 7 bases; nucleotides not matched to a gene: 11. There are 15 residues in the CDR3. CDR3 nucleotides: TGTGCCAGCAGCCCCAGGGAGCGGGGAGGGAATGAGCAGTTCTTC. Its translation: CASSPRERGGNEQFF.

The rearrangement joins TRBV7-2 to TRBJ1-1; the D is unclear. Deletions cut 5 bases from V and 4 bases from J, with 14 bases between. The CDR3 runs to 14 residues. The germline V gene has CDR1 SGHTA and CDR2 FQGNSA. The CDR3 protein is CASSRLGVSTEAFF. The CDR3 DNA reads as TGTGCCAGCAGCCGCCTCGGAGTGAGCACTGAAGCTTTCTTT.

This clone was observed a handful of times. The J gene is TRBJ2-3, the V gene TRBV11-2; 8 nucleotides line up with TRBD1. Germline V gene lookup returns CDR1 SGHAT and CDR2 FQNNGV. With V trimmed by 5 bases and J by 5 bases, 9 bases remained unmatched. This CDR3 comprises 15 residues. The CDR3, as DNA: TGTGCCAGCAGCACAGCCAGGGGGCTTGGAGATACGCAGTATTTT. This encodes CASSTARGLGDTQYF.

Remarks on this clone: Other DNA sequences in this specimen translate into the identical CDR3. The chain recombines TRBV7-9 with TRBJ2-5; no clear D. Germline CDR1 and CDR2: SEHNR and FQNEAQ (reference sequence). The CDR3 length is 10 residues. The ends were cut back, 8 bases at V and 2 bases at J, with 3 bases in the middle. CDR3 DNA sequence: TGTGCCAGCGGTCAAGAGACCCAGTACTTC. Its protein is CASGQETQYF.

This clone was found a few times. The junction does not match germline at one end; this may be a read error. In nucleotides, the CDR3 is TGCGACAGCAGCCAAGGGGTGGCTAGCACAGATACGCAGTATTTT. It translates to CDSSQGVASTDTQYF. The chain recombines TRBV4-3 with TRBJ2-3; a possible D gene is TRBD1 (5 bases). The CDR3 is made up of 15 amino acids. Germline V gene data show CDR1 as LGHNA and CDR2 as YSLEER.

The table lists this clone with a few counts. CDR3 protein: CASSLISNTGKYTDTQYF. The CDR3 bases are TGTGCCAGCAGCTTAATATCGAATACAGGCAAATACACAGATACGCAGTATTTT. The J gene is TRBJ2-3, the V gene TRBV11-2, with D possibly being TRBD1 (5 bases). CDR1 and CDR2 (germline): SGHAT, FQNNGV. This CDR3 has 18 residues. V lost 2 bases and J 2 bases, leaving 20 bases between the germline ends.

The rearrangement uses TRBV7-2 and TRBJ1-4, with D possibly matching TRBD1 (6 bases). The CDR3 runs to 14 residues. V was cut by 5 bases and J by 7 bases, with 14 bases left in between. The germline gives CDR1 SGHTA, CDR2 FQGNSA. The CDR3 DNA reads TGTGCCAGCAGCCTAACAGGGTGGGGTGAAAAACTGTTTTTT. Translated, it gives CASSLTGWGEKLFF.

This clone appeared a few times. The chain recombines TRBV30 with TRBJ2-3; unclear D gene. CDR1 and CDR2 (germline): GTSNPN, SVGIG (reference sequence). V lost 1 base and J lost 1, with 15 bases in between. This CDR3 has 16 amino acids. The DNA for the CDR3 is TGTGCCTGGAGTGATCCTGCGTGGAAGCGCACAGATACGCAGTATTTT. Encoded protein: CAWSDPAWKRTDTQYF.

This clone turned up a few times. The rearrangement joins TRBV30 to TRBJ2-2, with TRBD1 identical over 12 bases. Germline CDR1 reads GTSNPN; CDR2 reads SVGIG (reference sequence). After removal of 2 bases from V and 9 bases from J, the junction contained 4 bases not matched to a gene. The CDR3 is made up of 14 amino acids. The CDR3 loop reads CAWSRDRGLRELFF. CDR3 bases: TGTGCCTGGAGTAGGGACAGGGGGCTCCGGGAGCTGTTTTTT.

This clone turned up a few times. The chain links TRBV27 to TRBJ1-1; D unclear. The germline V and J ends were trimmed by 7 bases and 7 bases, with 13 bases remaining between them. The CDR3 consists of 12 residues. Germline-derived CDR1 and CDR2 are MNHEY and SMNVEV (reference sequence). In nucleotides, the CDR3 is TGTGCCAGCAAAGGTATCGTAATTGAAGCTTTCTTT. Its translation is CASKGIVIEAFF.

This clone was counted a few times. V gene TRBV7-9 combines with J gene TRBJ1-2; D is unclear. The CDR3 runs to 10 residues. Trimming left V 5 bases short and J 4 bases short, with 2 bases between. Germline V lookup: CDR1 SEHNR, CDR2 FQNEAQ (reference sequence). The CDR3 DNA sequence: TGTGCCAGCAGCGCCTATGGCTACACCTTC. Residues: CASSAYGYTF.

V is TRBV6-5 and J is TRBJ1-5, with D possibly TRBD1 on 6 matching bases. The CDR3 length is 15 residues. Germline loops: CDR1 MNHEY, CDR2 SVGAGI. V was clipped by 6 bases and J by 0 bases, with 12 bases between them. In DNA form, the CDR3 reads TGTGCCAGCAGCCCTCGGGGACATAGCAATCAGCCCCAGCATTTT. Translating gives CASSPRGHSNQPQHF.

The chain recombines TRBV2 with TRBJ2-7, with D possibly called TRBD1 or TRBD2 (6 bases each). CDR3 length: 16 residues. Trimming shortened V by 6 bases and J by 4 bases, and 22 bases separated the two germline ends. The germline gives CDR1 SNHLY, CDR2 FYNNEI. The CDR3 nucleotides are TGTGCCAGCAGGGGGGGATTGAAGACAGGCCCATACGAGCAGTACGTC. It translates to CASRGGLKTGPYEQYV.